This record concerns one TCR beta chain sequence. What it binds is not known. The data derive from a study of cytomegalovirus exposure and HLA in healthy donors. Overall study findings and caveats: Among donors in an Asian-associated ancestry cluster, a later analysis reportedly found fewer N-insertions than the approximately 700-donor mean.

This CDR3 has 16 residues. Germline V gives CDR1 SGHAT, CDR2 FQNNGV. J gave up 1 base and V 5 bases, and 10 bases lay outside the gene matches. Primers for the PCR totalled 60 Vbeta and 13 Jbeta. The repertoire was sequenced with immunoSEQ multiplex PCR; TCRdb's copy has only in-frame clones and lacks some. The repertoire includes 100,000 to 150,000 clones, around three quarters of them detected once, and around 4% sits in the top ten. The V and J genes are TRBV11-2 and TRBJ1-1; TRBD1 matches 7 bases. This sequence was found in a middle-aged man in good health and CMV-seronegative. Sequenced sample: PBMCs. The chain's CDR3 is CASSVGTASPNTEAFF. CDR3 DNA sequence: TGTGCCAGCAGCGTCGGGACAGCGAGTCCGAACACTGAAGCTTTCTTT.